This is a list of T cell receptor beta chains from one sample in a study of T-cell memory formation after mild COVID-19. TCRdb re-called the 5' RACE reads through MiXCR, storing one row per CDR3 protein. Among 300,000 to 350,000 distinct CDR3 sequences listed, over 11% were seen once. Source material: PBMCs or a T cell subset sorted from them (not recorded which). These receptor sequences come from a man younger than 30 who had mild COVID-19 (a few samples of this study predate the infection). Cell type and time point are not known. CDR3s include the opening cysteine and the closing phenylalanine or tryptophan. A D gene is named only where the DNA matches it firmly. Not every row has a clone size; where given, it reads once, few, many or a size class.

D: .
length: 14
V: TRBV7-6
size: .
J: TRBJ2-5
CDR3: CASSLGAVQETQYF
DNA: TGTGCCAGCAGCTTAGGGGCAGTTCAAGAGACCCAGTACTTC

D: .
length: 16
V: TRBV12-3/TRBV12-4
size: .
J: TRBJ1-1
CDR3: CASSLRNPAVGTEAFF
DNA: TGTGCCAGCAGTTTGCGGAACCCGGCTGTAGGCACTGAAGCTTTCTTT

D: .
length: 11
V: TRBV2
size: .
J: TRBJ2-3
CDR3: CASSDVDTQYF
DNA: TGTGCCAGCAGTGATGTGGACACGCAGTATTTT

D: TRBD1
length: 14
V: TRBV18
size: .
J: TRBJ1-4
CDR3: CASSYRGQDEKLFF
DNA: TGTGCCAGCTCGTACAGGGGGCAAGATGAAAAACTGTTTTTT

D: .
length: 16
V: TRBV7-6
size: .
J: TRBJ2-1
CDR3: CASSLLRQAGYNEQFF
DNA: TGTGCCAGCAGCTTACTACGACAGGCCGGGTACAATGAGCAGTTCTTC

D: .
length: 14
V: TRBV7-9
size: few
J: TRBJ1-2
CDR3: CASSLAEGSYGYTF
DNA: TGTGCCAGCAGCTTAGCCGAGGGGAGCTATGGCTACACCTTC

D: TRBD1
length: 15
V: TRBV7-2
size: .
J: TRBJ1-2
CDR3: CASTGQGARTNGYTF
DNA: TGTGCCAGCACGGGACAGGGGGCGAGGACCAATGGCTACACCTTC

D: .
length: 15
V: TRBV5-4
size: .
J: TRBJ1-3
CDR3: CASSLDGTHRNTIYF
DNA: TGTGCCAGCAGCTTGGACGGGACGCATAGAAACACCATATATTTT

D: TRBD2
length: 15
V: TRBV7-9
size: few
J: TRBJ2-1
CDR3: CASSLERGGEGEQFF
DNA: TGTGCCAGCAGCTTAGAGCGGGGGGGAGAAGGTGAGCAGTTCTTC

D: TRBD1
length: 14
V: TRBV15
size: .
J: TRBJ2-5
CDR3: CATSSGQGLETQYF
DNA: TGTGCCACCAGCAGTGGACAGGGCTTGGAGACCCAGTACTTC

D: TRBD2
length: 14
V: TRBV5-6
size: .
J: TRBJ2-7
CDR3: CASSPGTSFYEQYF
DNA: TGTGCCAGCAGCCCCGGGACTAGCTTCTACGAGCAGTACTTC

D: TRBD2
length: 14
V: TRBV29-1
size: few
J: TRBJ2-1
CDR3: CSVVAGGIVNEQFF
DNA: TGCAGCGTTGTAGCGGGGGGGATAGTCAATGAGCAGTTCTTC